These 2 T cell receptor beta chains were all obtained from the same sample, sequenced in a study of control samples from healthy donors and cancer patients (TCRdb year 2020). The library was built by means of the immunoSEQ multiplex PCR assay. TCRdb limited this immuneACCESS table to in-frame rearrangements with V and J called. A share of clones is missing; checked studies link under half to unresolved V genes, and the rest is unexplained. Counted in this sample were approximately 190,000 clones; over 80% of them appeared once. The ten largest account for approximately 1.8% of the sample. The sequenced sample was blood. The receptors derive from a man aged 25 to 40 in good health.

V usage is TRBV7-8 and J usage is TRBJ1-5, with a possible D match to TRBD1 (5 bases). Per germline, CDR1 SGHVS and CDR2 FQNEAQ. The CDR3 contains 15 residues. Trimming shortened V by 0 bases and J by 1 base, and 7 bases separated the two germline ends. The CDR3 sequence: CASSLAGGSNQPQHF. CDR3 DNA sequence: TGTGCCAGCAGCTTAGCTGGGGGGAGCAATCAGCCCCAGCATTTT.

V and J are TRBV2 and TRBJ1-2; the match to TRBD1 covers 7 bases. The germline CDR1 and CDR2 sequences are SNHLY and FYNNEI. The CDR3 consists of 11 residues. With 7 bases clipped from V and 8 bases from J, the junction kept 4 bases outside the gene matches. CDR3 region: CASKGAGGYTF. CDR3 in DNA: TGTGCCAGCAAGGGGGCGGGCGGCTACACCTTC.